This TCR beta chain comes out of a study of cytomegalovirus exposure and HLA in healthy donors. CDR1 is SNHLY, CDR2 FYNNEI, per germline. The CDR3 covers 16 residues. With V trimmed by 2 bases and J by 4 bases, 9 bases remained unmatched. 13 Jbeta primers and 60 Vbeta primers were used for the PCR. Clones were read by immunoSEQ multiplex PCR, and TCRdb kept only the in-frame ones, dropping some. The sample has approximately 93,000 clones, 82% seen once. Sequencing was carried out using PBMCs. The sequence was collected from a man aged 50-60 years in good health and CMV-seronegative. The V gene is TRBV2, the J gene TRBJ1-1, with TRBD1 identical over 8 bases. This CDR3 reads CASSESRTGFGTEAFF. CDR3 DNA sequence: TGTGCCAGCAGTGAATCCCGGACAGGGTTTGGCACTGAAGCTTTCTTT.